These 5 T cell receptor beta chains originate from one sample sequenced in a study of control samples from healthy donors and cancer patients (dated by TCRdb to the early 2020s). Libraries were made using the immunoSEQ multiplex PCR assay. TCRdb took over this immuneACCESS table, retaining in-frame rearrangements with V and J assigned. Such tables are incomplete; in checked studies, under half of the missing clones stem from an unresolved V gene, and the remainder is unexplained. The sample table records over 65,000 clones; about 93% of these occur just once. The ten most abundant clones make up over 5% of the sample. Sequencing was performed on blood. These TCRs come from a woman aged 40 to 49 in good health.

The chain uses TRBV29-1 and TRBJ1-5; D may be TRBD1 (5 bases). This CDR3 has 13 amino acids. Germline CDR1 reads SQVTM; CDR2 reads ANQGSEA. The V end was cut by 6 bases, the J end by 2 bases, with 11 bases between. CDR3 DNA: TGCAGCGTGTATCAGGGAGGCAATCAGCCCCAGCATTTT. Protein product: CSVYQGGNQPQHF.

The J gene is TRBJ1-1, the V gene TRBV5-4; D unresolved. This CDR3 has 16 residues. Germline CDR1 is SGHNT and CDR2 is YYREEE (reference sequence). Trimming removed 7 bases at V and 1 base at J, with 20 bases between. CDR3 protein: CASGGAGPLGNTEAFF. CDR3 in DNA: TGTGCCAGCGGAGGTGCTGGGCCCCTGGGGAACACTGAAGCTTTCTTT.

V gene TRBV11-3 combines with J gene TRBJ2-1; TRBD1 is a possible D gene (8 bases). Germline V gene data show CDR1 as SGHNT and CDR2 as YENEEA. V lost 5 bases, J lost 10 bases, and 24 bases lay in between. The CDR3 length is 16 residues. The CDR3 nucleotides are TGTGCCAGCAGCCCTAGCACAGGGGGGGAGGTCAGGGAGCAGTTCTTC. This sequence encodes CASSPSTGGEVREQFF.

The rearrangement links TRBV10-3 to TRBJ1-4; TRBD1 aligns across 9 bases. The CDR3 spans 15 residues. Germline CDR1 reads ENHRY; CDR2 reads SYGVKD. The V and J ends lost 5 bases and 6 bases, in that order; junction bases with no gene match: 7. The CDR3 nucleotides are TGTGCCATCAGTCCGGGACAGGGAGGTGATGAAAAACTGTTTTTT. It is translated as CAISPGQGGDEKLFF.

The chain uses TRBV19 and TRBJ2-7; 8 bases are a match to TRBD1. The CDR3 is made up of 12 amino acids. With V trimmed by 8 bases and J by 4 bases, 4 bases remained unmatched. Germline CDR1 reads LNHDA; CDR2 reads SQIVND (reference sequence). Written as DNA, the CDR3 is TGTGCCAGTCCGCAGGGGGCGTACGAGCAGTACTTC. Translated: CASPQGAYEQYF. Full variable domain (remainder filled in from reference TRBV19 and TRBJ2-7): DGGITQSPKYLFRKEGQNVTLSCEQNLNHDAMYWYRQDPGQGLRLIYYSQIVNDFQKGDIAEGYSVSREKKESFPLTVTSAQKNPTAFYLCASPQGAYEQYFGPGTRLTVT.